The 23 T cell receptor beta chains reported below all come from one sample, sequenced in a study of cytomegalovirus exposure and HLA in healthy donors. The PCR used 60 Vbeta and 13 Jbeta primers. Using immunoSEQ multiplex PCR, the repertoire was profiled, and TCRdb retains in-frame clones only, with some absent. The sample comprises under 200,000 clones, 70% to 80% of which are singletons, and approximately 0.69% rests with the top ten. Sequenced sample: PBMCs. These receptors originate from a woman in her thirties or forties in good health and CMV-seronegative.

The chain recombines TRBV19 with TRBJ2-7; TRBD1 aligns across 10 bases. Looked up from germline, CDR1 is LNHDA and CDR2 is SQIVND (reference sequence). CDR3 length: 15 residues. J was trimmed by 2 bases and V by 1 base; bases with no gene match: 2. The CDR3: CASSIVGTGAYEQYF. The CDR3 DNA is TGTGCCAGTAGTATAGTGGGGACAGGGGCCTACGAGCAGTACTTC.

This rearrangement joins TRBV29-1 to TRBJ2-2; 10 bases are shared with TRBD2. The V gene end was trimmed by 5 bases and the J gene end by 5 bases; junction bases not matched to a gene: 8. Germline CDR1 is SQVTM and CDR2 is ANQGSEA. This CDR3 has 15 amino acids. The CDR3 loop reads CSVRLSGRGTGELFF. For the CDR3, the DNA is TGCAGCGTTAGATTAAGCGGGAGGGGGACCGGGGAGCTGTTTTTT.

This sequence joins TRBV6-5 and TRBJ1-5, with D unclear. Per the germline V gene, CDR1 is MNHEY and CDR2 is SVGAGI. V gave up 6 bases and J gave up 1 base, with 10 bases separating them. The CDR3 is made up of 14 amino acids. The CDR3 region has the DNA TGTGCCAGCAGAGAGGGCGCGAGCAATCAGCCCCAGCATTTT. This gives the protein CASREGASNQPQHF.

The chain couples TRBV19 to TRBJ1-1; perhaps TRBD1 as D (5 bases). From germline, CDR1 is LNHDA and CDR2 SQIVND (reference sequence). Trimming removed 8 bases at V and 5 bases at J, with 9 bases between. This CDR3 has 11 residues. The CDR3 sequence is CASHRQTEAFF. The CDR3 nucleotides are TGTGCCAGTCATAGACAGACTGAAGCTTTCTTT.

The V gene is TRBV5-8, the J gene TRBJ1-1, with 9 bases aligning to TRBD1. The germline V gene encodes CDR1 SGHTS and CDR2 YDEGEE. V lost 2 bases, J lost 4 bases, and 3 bases stayed unmatched. The CDR3 is 14 residues long. The DNA for the CDR3 is TGTGCCAGCAGCTTAGGACAGGGGAGCACTGAAGCTTTCTTT. It translates to CASSLGQGSTEAFF.

J is TRBJ2-7 and V is TRBV11-3; maybe TRBD2 (5 bases). Trimming took 5 bases from V and 5 from J, leaving 10 bases between them. The V gene's germline CDR1 is SGHNT and CDR2 YENEEA. The CDR3 loop spans 12 amino acids. This CDR3 is CASSQDSDEQYF. The CDR3 bases are TGTGCCAGCAGCCAGGACTCGGACGAGCAGTACTTC.

J is TRBJ1-5 and V is TRBV29-1; unclear D gene. CDR1 and CDR2 from the germline V gene are SQVTM and ANQGSEA. CDR3 size: 14 residues. V was shortened by 6 bases and J by 5 bases, with 17 bases between the two germline ends. The CDR3 is CSVNIGRRDQPQHF. The CDR3 DNA reads as TGCAGCGTCAACATCGGGAGGAGGGATCAGCCCCAGCATTTT.

The rearrangement links TRBV7-9 to TRBJ2-7, with 12 bases lining up with TRBD2. Germline V gene sequence: CDR1 SEHNR, CDR2 FQNEAQ (reference sequence). The CDR3 has 19 residues. Germline trimming cut 5 bases from V and 4 bases from J; bases unmatched to any gene: 18. For the CDR3, the DNA is TGTGCCAGCAGCGTCTCCGGGACTAGCGGGTCGAGGTGGGGTTACGAGCAGTACTTC. Encoded protein: CASSVSGTSGSRWGYEQYF.

V and J are TRBV19 and TRBJ2-7, with D tentatively TRBD1 (5 bases). Trimming shortened V by 4 bases and J by 3 bases, and 13 bases separated the two germline ends. The CDR3 spans 14 residues. CDR1 LNHDA and CDR2 SQIVND come from the germline V gene (reference sequence). CDR3 nucleotide sequence: TGTGCCAGTAGTACAACGGACAACAACTACGAGCAGTACTTC. Amino acid sequence: CASSTTDNNYEQYF. The full variable domain, completed using reference TRBV19 and TRBJ2-7, is DGGITQSPKYLFRKEGQNVTLSCEQNLNHDAMYWYRQDPGQGLRLIYYSQIVNDFQKGDIAEGYSVSREKKESFPLTVTSAQKNPTAFYLCASSTTDNNYEQYFGPGTRLTVT.

The rearrangement joins TRBV5-1 to TRBJ1-1; 9 nucleotides agree with TRBD1. Germline lookup yields CDR1 SGHRS and CDR2 YFSETQ. With V trimmed by 0 bases and J by 10 bases, 7 bases remained unmatched. The CDR3 is 14 residues long. CDR3 DNA: TGCGCCAGCAGCTTGGGGACAGGGGATCTCGGAGCTTTCTTT. Protein product: CASSLGTGDLGAFF.

The V and J genes are TRBV7-9 and TRBJ1-1, with D unresolved. From germline, CDR1 is SEHNR and CDR2 FQNEAQ (reference sequence). This CDR3 is 15 amino acids long. Trimming removed 5 bases from V and 0 bases from J, with 13 bases in between. In DNA form, the CDR3 reads TGTGCCAGCAGCCTAGTCGAGTTCCTGAACACTGAAGCTTTCTTT. Protein: CASSLVEFLNTEAFF.

This chain uses TRBV7-2 with TRBJ1-4; D is uncertain. This CDR3 comprises 14 residues. Germline CDR1 reads SGHTA; CDR2 reads FQGNSA. V lost 3 bases and J lost 0, with 5 bases in between. CDR3 coding DNA: TGTGCCAGCAGCTTCAGTGCAACTAATGAAAAACTGTTTTTT. This codes for CASSFSATNEKLFF.

The chain is built from TRBV29-1 and TRBJ2-7; 8 nucleotides line up with TRBD1. In germline, CDR1 is SQVTM, CDR2 ANQGSEA. CDR3 size: 14 residues. V lost 6 bases, J lost 4 bases, and 11 bases stayed unmatched. CDR3 bases: TGCAGCGTGACATACTGGACAGGGAGGTACGAGCAGTACTTC. It yields the protein CSVTYWTGRYEQYF.

The chain carries TRBV28 and TRBJ2-5; 9 bases line up with TRBD2. V was pared by 8 bases and J by 1 base, with 14 bases of the junction left unmatched. The CDR3 sequence is 17 residues long. Germline CDR1 and CDR2: MDHEN and SYDVKM. CDR3 amino acids: CASCSAGGPNTQETQYF. The CDR3 region has the DNA TGTGCCAGCTGCTCGGCGGGAGGGCCAAACACCCAAGAGACCCAGTACTTC.

This chain uses TRBV21-1 with TRBJ2-7; the table's D call TRBD2 went unverified against the DNA. TRBV21-1 is deemed a pseudogene. This CDR3 has 13 amino acids. CDR3 DNA sequence: TGTGCCAGCAGCAAACCGGGCGGGAGCGAGCAGTACTTC. Protein product: CASSKPGGSEQYF.

The chain uses TRBV9 and TRBJ2-7; possibly TRBD2 for D (6 bases). Per germline, CDR1 SGDLS and CDR2 YYNGEE. There are 14 residues in the CDR3. Trimming stripped 0 bases from V and 4 bases from J, with 11 bases between. CDR3 bases: TGTGCCAGCAGCGTAGGGGGCGGGAATTACGAGCAGTACTTC. Translating gives CASSVGGGNYEQYF.

The CDR3 loop reads CASSLAGTRTGELFF. The DNA for the CDR3 is TGTGCCAGCAGCTTAGCCGGGACTAGGACCGGGGAGCTGTTTTTT. The chain couples TRBV7-2 to TRBJ2-2, with 8 bases identical to TRBD2. This CDR3 spans 15 amino acids. CDR1 SGHTA and CDR2 FQGNSA come from the germline V gene. Trimming removed 0 bases from V and 5 bases from J; junction bases left unmatched: 2.

The chain employs TRBV30 and TRBJ2-3, with D possibly matching TRBD2 (5 bases). The V gene lost 1 base and the J gene lost 2 bases, with 7 bases spanning the gap. CDR3 size: 13 residues. Germline CDR1 and CDR2: GTSNPN and SVGIG (reference sequence). CDR3 in amino acids: CAWSDGVTDTQYF. CDR3 nucleotide sequence: TGTGCCTGGAGTGACGGGGTCACAGATACGCAGTATTTT.

V gene TRBV5-1 combines with J gene TRBJ2-7; 7 bases fit TRBD2. Trimming cost V 0 bases and J 6 bases; bases outside gene matches: 9. CDR1 is SGHRS, CDR2 YFSETQ, per germline. The CDR3 sequence is 15 residues long. CDR3 sequence reads: CASSLGHGGFGEQYF. The CDR3 DNA follows: TGCGCCAGCAGCTTGGGCCACGGGGGGTTTGGCGAGCAGTACTTC.

This chain connects TRBV6-5 to TRBJ1-5; the D is unclear. V was pared by 2 bases and J by 9 bases, with 17 bases between. The CDR3 runs 15 residues. Germline-derived CDR1 and CDR2 are MNHEY and SVGAGI. The CDR3 here is CASSYKQAGNSPQHF. The CDR3 DNA sequence: TGTGCCAGCAGTTACAAGCAGGCCGGGAATTCGCCCCAGCATTTT.

The CDR3 region is CALLFRPGKGSNYGYTF. The CDR3 DNA is TGTGCCCTACTCTTTCGTCCGGGGAAAGGCTCCAACTATGGCTACACCTTC. The genes are TRBV21-1 and TRBJ1-2. TRBV21-1 is shown as a pseudogene. This CDR3 contains 17 residues.

This sequence joins TRBV30 and TRBJ2-1; D is perhaps TRBD1 (6 bases). Trimming cost V 6 bases and J 8 bases, with 17 bases left between them. CDR1 and CDR2 (germline): GTSNPN, SVGIG (reference sequence). The CDR3 length is 13 residues. The CDR3 is CACRNPQGYEQFF. The CDR3, as DNA: TGTGCCTGCCGAAATCCACAGGGCTATGAGCAGTTCTTC. The variable domain in full, with the rest retrieved from reference TRBV30 and TRBJ2-1, is SQTIHQWPATLVQPVGSPLSLECTVEGTSNPNLYWYRQAAGRGLQLLFYSVGIGQISSEVPQNLSASRPQDRQFILSSKKLLLSDSGFYLCACRNPQGYEQFFGPGTRLTVL.

The chain combines TRBV28 with TRBJ2-1, with 9 positions matching TRBD2. J lost 10 bases, V lost 4 bases, and 8 bases had no gene match. The germline V gene encodes CDR1 MDHEN and CDR2 SYDVKM. The length of the CDR3 is 14 residues. CDR3 sequence (DNA): TGTGCCAGCAGTTCCGGGACTAGCCGGCGCGAGCAGTTCTTC. It yields the protein CASSSGTSRREQFF.